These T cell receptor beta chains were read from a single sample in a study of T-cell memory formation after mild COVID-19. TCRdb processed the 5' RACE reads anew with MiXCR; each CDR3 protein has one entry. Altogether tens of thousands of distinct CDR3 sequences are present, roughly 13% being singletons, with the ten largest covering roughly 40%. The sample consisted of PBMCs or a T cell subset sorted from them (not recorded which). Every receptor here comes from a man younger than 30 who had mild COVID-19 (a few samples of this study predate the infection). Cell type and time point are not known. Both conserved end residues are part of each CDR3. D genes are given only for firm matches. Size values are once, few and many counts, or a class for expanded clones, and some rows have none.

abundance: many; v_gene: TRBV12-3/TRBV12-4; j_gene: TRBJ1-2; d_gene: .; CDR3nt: TGTGCCAGCAGCCCCACAGGGAACTATGGCTACACCTTC; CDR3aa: CASSPTGNYGYTF
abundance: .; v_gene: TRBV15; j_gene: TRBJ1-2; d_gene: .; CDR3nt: TGTGCCACCAGCAGAGATCGGGAGGGGTACCGTGGCTACACCTTC; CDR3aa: CATSRDREGYRGYTF
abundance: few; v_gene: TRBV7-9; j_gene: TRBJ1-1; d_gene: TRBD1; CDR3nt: TGTGCCAGCAACCCCCTGGGACAGGGGAGAAACACTGAAGCTTTCTTT; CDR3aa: CASNPLGQGRNTEAFF
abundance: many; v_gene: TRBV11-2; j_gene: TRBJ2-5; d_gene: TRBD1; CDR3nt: TGTGCCAGCAGCTCAAAGGGACAGGTTCAGGGGACCCAGTACTTC; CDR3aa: CASSSKGQVQGTQYF
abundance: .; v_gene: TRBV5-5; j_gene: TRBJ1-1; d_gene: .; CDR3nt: TGTGCCAGCAGCTTGGGGCTCCTGGGCAGTGAAGCTTTCTTT; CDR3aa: CASSLGLLGSEAFF
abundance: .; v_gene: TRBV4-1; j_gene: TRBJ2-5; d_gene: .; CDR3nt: TGCGCCAGCAGCCAGGAAACAGGGAGCCCGATCCAAGAGACCCAGTACTTC; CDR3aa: CASSQETGSPIQETQYF
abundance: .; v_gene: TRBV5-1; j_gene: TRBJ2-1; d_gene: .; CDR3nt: TGCGCCAGCAGCTTCCGGTCCCCGACCTACAATGAGCAGTTCTTC; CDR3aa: CASSFRSPTYNEQFF
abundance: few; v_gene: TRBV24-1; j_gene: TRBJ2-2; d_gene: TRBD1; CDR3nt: TGTGCCACCAGTGATTTGCGAGCTGGACAGGGAATCGGGGAGCTGTTTTTT; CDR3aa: CATSDLRAGQGIGELFF
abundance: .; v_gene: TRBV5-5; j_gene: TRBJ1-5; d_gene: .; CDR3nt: TGTGCCAGCAGCCTTGAGGATCAGGTTAGCAATCAGCCCCAGCATTTT; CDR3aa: CASSLEDQVSNQPQHF
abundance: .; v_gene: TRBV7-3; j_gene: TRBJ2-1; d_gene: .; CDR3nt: TGTGCCAGCAGCTTAATCGAGGGAATGGATGAGCAGTTCTTC; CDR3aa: CASSLIEGMDEQFF
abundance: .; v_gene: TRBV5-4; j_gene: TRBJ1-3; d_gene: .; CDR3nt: TGTGCCAGCAGCTTTAGGGGACCTGGAAACACCATATATTTT; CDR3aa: CASSFRGPGNTIYF
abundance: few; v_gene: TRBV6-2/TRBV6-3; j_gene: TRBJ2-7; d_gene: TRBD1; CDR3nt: TGTGCCAGCAACACAGGGGGATCCTACGAGCAGTACTTC; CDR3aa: CASNTGGSYEQYF
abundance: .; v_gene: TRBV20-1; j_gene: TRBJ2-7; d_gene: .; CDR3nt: TGCAGTGCTACCCGCGGACAGAGGTTGGGATCCTACGAGCAGTACTTC; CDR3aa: CSATRGQRLGSYEQYF
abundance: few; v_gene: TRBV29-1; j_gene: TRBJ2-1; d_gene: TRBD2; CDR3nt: TGCAGCGTGAGCGGGGCCCTCTCCTACAATGAGCAGTTCTTC; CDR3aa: CSVSGALSYNEQFF
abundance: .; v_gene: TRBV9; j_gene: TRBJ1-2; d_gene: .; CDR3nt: TGTGCCAGCAGCGTAGTGGCCTCCCGGGGCTACACCTTC; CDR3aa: CASSVVASRGYTF
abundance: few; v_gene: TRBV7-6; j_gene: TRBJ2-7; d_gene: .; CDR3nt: TGTGCCAGCAGCTTAGCCGGGTTCAGCTCCTACGAGCAGTACTTC; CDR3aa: CASSLAGFSSYEQYF
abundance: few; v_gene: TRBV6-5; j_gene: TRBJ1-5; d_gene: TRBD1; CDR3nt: TGTGCCAGCAGTTACGGGTTTGGGACAGATCAGCCCCAGCATTTT; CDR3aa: CASSYGFGTDQPQHF
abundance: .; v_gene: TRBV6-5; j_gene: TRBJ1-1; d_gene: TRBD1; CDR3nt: TGTGCCAGCAGGGGAGACAGGGGGCATACGGCTTTCTTT; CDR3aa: CASRGDRGHTAFF
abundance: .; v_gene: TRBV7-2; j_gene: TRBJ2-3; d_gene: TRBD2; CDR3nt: TGTGCCGCGGCGGGGGGGCCGGCAGATACGCAGTATTTT; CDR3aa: CAAAGGPADTQYF
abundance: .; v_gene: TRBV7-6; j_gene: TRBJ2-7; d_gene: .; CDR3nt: TGTGCCAGCAGCTTAGCTGGCGACTACGAGCAGTACTTC; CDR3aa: CASSLAGDYEQYF
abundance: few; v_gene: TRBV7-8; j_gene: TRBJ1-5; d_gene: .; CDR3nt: TGTGCCAGCAGCAGCATCCACAGGGACCCGGATCAGCCCCAGCATTTT; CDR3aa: CASSSIHRDPDQPQHF